This T cell receptor beta chain appears in the sequencing data of a study of blood T cell repertoires in COVID-19. Study-level information: Acute and convalescent COVID-19 samples came from the United States, Italy and Spain. T cells, B-cell-depleted T cells, or PBMCs provided the cDNA or gDNA that served as material.

The CDR3 is 16 residues long. Germline V gene sequence: CDR1 LNHNV, CDR2 YYDKDF (reference sequence). Trimming cost V 3 bases and J 3 bases; bases outside gene matches: 7. Sequencing was performed with immunoSEQ multiplex PCR; in TCRdb, only in-frame clones are kept and a portion is missing. The data show about 140,000 clones, roughly 89% seen once. This clonotype was obtained from a man aged 25 to 40 with COVID-19, enrolled during active disease. Sequencing was carried out using peripheral blood. V usage is TRBV15 and J usage is TRBJ2-7, with 11 bases matching TRBD1. The CDR3 coding sequence is TGTGCCACCAGCAGGGAGGGAGGGACAGGGGGCTACGAGCAGTACTTC. It yields the protein CATSREGGTGGYEQYF. The full variable domain, rest sourced from reference TRBV15 and TRBJ2-7, is DAMVIQNPRYQVTQFGKPVTLSCSQTLNHNVMYWYQQKSSQAPKLLFHYYDKDFNNEADTPDNFQSRRPNTSFCFLDIRSPGLGDTAMYLCATSREGGTGGYEQYFGPGTRLTVT.